This T cell receptor beta chain was captured in a study of blood T cell repertoires in COVID-19. Some clones are missing from TCRdb's copy, which holds only in-frame ones; the method was immunoSEQ multiplex PCR. The data hold approximately 240,000 clones, with 90% to 95% observed a single time. In germline, CDR1 is LGHNA, CDR2 YSLEER. After removal of 0 bases from V and 5 bases from J, the junction contained 8 bases not matched to a gene. The CDR3 consists of 18 residues. This TCR was sampled from a woman under 30 who had recovered from COVID-19. Input material: PBMCs or T cells enriched from blood (not recorded which). This rearrangement joins TRBV4-3 to TRBJ2-5; the match to TRBD2 covers 14 bases. Here the CDR3 reads CASSQDRRLAGGQETQYF. CDR3 sequence (DNA): TGCGCCAGCAGCCAAGATCGGCGACTAGCGGGGGGGCAGGAGACCCAGTACTTC.